Sequencing of this T cell receptor (beta chain) was carried out in a study of response to subunit inactivated influenza vaccine. TCRdb reprocessed the RT-PCR reads via MiXCR and lists one record per CDR3 protein. The table shows 800,000 to 1,000,000 distinct CDR3 sequences, with around 20% occurring only once. Study findings and constraints: Each seasonal influenza vaccination, the authors suggested, recruits few new T cells.

CDR1 is DFQATT and CDR2 is SNEGSKA in the germline V gene (reference sequence). The V segment lost 7 bases and the J segment 6 bases; nucleotides outside the gene matches: 8. This CDR3 region has 13 residues. Regarding this clonotype: Its target is not known.

The origin of this receptor is a man aged 45 to 65 who received an inactivated influenza vaccine. The rearrangement links TRBV20-1 to TRBJ2-7; 11 bases fit TRBD1. This sample comprised PBMCs from blood, obtained 4 to 6 days after vaccination. CDR3 sequence reads: CSVQDRGPGEQYF. The CDR3 DNA follows: TGCAGTGTCCAGGACAGGGGGCCTGGCGAGCAGTACTTC.